The clone carrying this T cell receptor (beta chain) was seen repeatedly, ten times or more. Its antigen is currently unknown. Authors of the study amplified TCR beta CDR3 regions from RNA transcripts. The HTBI primer set served for first-round RT-PCR of the TCR CDR3. A single record per CDR3 protein comes from TCRdb applying MiXCR to the multiplex PCR reads. Seen here are some 440,000 distinct CDR3 sequences, 15% to 17% observed once, and the top ten hold almost 8%. The sample is drawn from a study of T cells in Graves' hyperthyroidism and ophthalmopathy. Overall study results and limits: Most thyroid clonotypes that were expanded above 0.001 also turned up in blood.

Patients showing uncontrolled infection, other autoimmune disease, pregnancy or lactation were ineligible. Diagnostic decisions used clinical symptoms, serum thyroxine and TRAb, thyroid ultrasound and orbital computed tomography. Each 10 ml fresh peripheral blood draw supplied the PBMCs. The germline gives CDR1 SGHTA, CDR2 FQGNSA. This CDR3 contains 14 residues. The V end lost 5 bases, the J end lost 1 base, and 9 bases lay between the germline ends. This rearrangement joins TRBV7-2 to TRBJ1-5; no reliable D call. The TCR sequence derives from a woman between 18 and 29 years old with Graves' hyperthyroidism. Source material: blood. CDR3 nucleotides: TGTGCCAGCAGCCCCTCCCCGAGCAATCAGCCCCAGCATTTT. Translating gives CASSPSPSNQPQHF.